Each of the 28 T cell receptor beta chains below was sequenced from the same sample in a study of CD8 T cells in ankylosing spondylitis. From the 5' RACE reads, TCRdb called clonotypes with MiXCR, one entry per CDR3 protein. The sample yields 180,000 or so distinct CDR3 sequences, 11% seen once. Sequencing was carried out using blood, either unsorted or a sorted T cell fraction (not recorded which). The receptor source for this set is a male donor with ankylosing spondylitis or in good health (not recorded which).

This clonotype was recorded many times. The gene calls are TRBV28 and TRBJ2-7; possible D gene TRBD1, 5 bases. Trimming cost V 3 bases and J 1 base, with 7 bases left between them. Germline CDR1 MDHEN, CDR2 SYDVKM. The CDR3 consists of 13 residues. CDR3 coding DNA: TGTGCCAGCAGTTTGGGGCTTTCCTACGAGCAGTACTTC. Protein sequence: CASSLGLSYEQYF.

On this clonotype itself: At one of its ends the junction is not consistent with the germline gene, which may arise from a read error. The chain recombines TRBV27 with TRBJ2-7; the D gene could be TRBD1 or TRBD2 (5 bases each). CDR1 is MNHEY, CDR2 SMNVEV, per germline (reference sequence). The CDR3 runs 13 residues. CDR3 in DNA: TGTGCCGGCAGAACCGGGACCTCCTACGAGCAGTACTTC. Amino acid sequence: CAGRTGTSYEQYF.

This clonotype was seen more than once but under ten times. The chain has TRBV7-8 and TRBJ2-2; 10 positions agree with TRBD1. The CDR3 totals 15 residues. Germline V gene sequence: CDR1 SGHVS, CDR2 FQNEAQ. Unmatched junction bases numbered 11, after V lost 9 bases and J lost 7 bases. CDR3 in amino acids: CASTPSGTGVGELFF. The CDR3, as DNA: TGTGCCAGTACTCCTTCCGGGACAGGGGTCGGGGAGCTGTTTTTT.

In this sample, this clonotype turned up many times. The chain combines TRBV29-1 with TRBJ1-1; 9 bases align to TRBD1. Germline V gene sequence: CDR1 SQVTM, CDR2 ANQGSEA. This CDR3 spans 14 amino acids. The V and J ends lost 7 bases and 4 bases, in that order; junction bases with no gene match: 10. CDR3 sequence: CSGGSQGAATEAFF. Written as DNA, the CDR3 is TGCAGCGGCGGGTCACAGGGGGCTGCCACTGAAGCTTTCTTT. Filled out from reference TRBV29-1 and TRBJ1-1, the complete variable domain reads SAVISQKPSRDICQRGTSLTIQCQVDSQVTMMFWYRQQPGQSLTLIATANQGSEATYESGFVIDKFPISRPNLTFSTLTVSNMSPEDSSIYLCSGGSQGAATEAFFGQGTRLTVV.

Many counts were recorded for this clonotype. The DNA is omitted, as the CDR3 cannot be located on it reliably, and the CDR3 follows TCRdb's listing. The chain employs TRBV7-9 and TRBJ1-2. Germline lookup yields CDR1 SEHNR and CDR2 FQNEAQ (reference sequence). The CDR3 sequence runs 15 residues, both termini included. The CDR3 loop reads CASSFATSWAKGSSF.

This clonotype came up a few times. The rearrangement links TRBV6-1 to TRBJ2-1; 7 nucleotides match TRBD1. Germline lookup yields CDR1 MNHNS and CDR2 SASEGT. V shed 6 bases, J shed 3 bases, and the junction held 8 bases outside the gene matches. This CDR3 has 15 amino acids. CDR3: CASSPGAGGYNEQFF. As DNA, the CDR3 is TGTGCCAGCAGCCCTGGGGCAGGGGGCTACAATGAGCAGTTCTTC.

This clonotype was picked up many times. The V and J genes are TRBV3-1 and TRBJ1-1, with D possibly matching TRBD1 (6 bases). The CDR3 spans 17 residues. Germline CDR1 is LGHDT and CDR2 is YNNKEL (reference sequence). V lost 0 bases and J lost 1, with 15 bases in between. The CDR3 DNA sequence: TGTGCCAGCAGCCAAGAGAAGGGGGGCAGGACGAACACTGAAGCTTTCTTT. It yields the protein CASSQEKGGRTNTEAFF.

There are many counts of this clonotype. The rearrangement uses TRBV5-1 and TRBJ2-1; D is undetermined. The germline V gene has CDR1 SGHRS and CDR2 YFSETQ. Deletions cut 0 bases from V and 5 bases from J, with 9 bases between. This CDR3 comprises 14 residues. The CDR3 reads CASSLGSRDNEQFF. As DNA, the CDR3 is TGCGCCAGCAGCTTGGGCTCGAGAGACAATGAGCAGTTCTTC.

This clonotype has a count of ten or more. The V gene is TRBV3-1, the J gene TRBJ2-1; no clear D. This CDR3 is built from 16 residues. V was trimmed by 0 bases and J by 5 bases, leaving 14 bases between them. CDR1 is LGHDT and CDR2 is YNNKEL in the germline V gene (reference sequence). The CDR3 DNA reads as TGTGCCAGCAGCCAAGATCCGAGGAAGGGCGACAATGAGCAGTTCTTC. Amino acids: CASSQDPRKGDNEQFF.

The chain combines TRBV7-2 with TRBJ2-7; 13 positions agree with TRBD2. Germline V gene sequence: CDR1 SGHTA, CDR2 FQGNSA. The CDR3 loop spans 16 amino acids. J was trimmed by 3 bases and V by 3 bases; bases with no gene match: 5. In nucleotides, the CDR3 is TGTGCCAGCAGCTTCCCAACTAGCGGGGGGGACTACGAGCAGTACTTC. Its translation: CASSFPTSGGDYEQYF.

This clonotype appeared many times. The CDR3 sequence is CASSWGQQNTGELFF. CDR3 nucleotide sequence: TGCGCCAGCAGCTGGGGACAGCAAAACACCGGGGAGCTGTTTTTT. The chain has TRBV5-1 and TRBJ2-2, with TRBD1 identical over 7 bases. Germline V gives CDR1 SGHRS, CDR2 YFSETQ. V was pared by 3 bases and J by 2 bases, with 4 bases of the junction left unmatched. The CDR3 runs to 15 residues.

This clonotype was seen at least ten times. The CDR3 nucleotides read TGTGCCACCAGCAGAGATCGTCGGACAGGGGTGGGGGAGACCCAGTACTTC. Protein sequence: CATSRDRRTGVGETQYF. The V gene is TRBV15, the J gene TRBJ2-5; TRBD1 matches at 9 bases. Trimming cost V 0 bases and J 5 bases; bases outside gene matches: 10. CDR1 LNHNV and CDR2 YYDKDF come from the germline V gene (reference sequence). This CDR3 has 17 residues.

Notes on this clonotype: One end of the junction is discordant with germline, which a read error may explain. The chain uses TRBV3-1 and TRBJ1-1; TRBD1 matches 11 bases. Germline V CDR1 and CDR2: LGHDT, YNNKEL (reference sequence). This CDR3 has 14 residues. The CDR3 region is CVSTPGDRGTEAFF. The CDR3 DNA reads as TGTGTCAGCACCCCTGGGGACAGGGGGACTGAAGCTTTCTTT.

This chain links TRBV15 with TRBJ2-6, with D unclear. Looked up from germline, CDR1 is LNHNV and CDR2 is YYDKDF (reference sequence). The CDR3 is made up of 15 amino acids. V was trimmed by 3 bases and J by 0 bases, leaving 6 bases between them. This CDR3 is CATSRELSGANVLTF. CDR3 nucleotides: TGTGCCACCAGCAGGGAACTCTCTGGGGCCAACGTCCTGACTTTC.

This clonotype occurred a few times. J is TRBJ2-7 and V is TRBV10-3, with 7 bases matching TRBD2. Looked up from germline, CDR1 is ENHRY and CDR2 is SYGVKD. V lost 0 bases, J lost 6 bases, and 8 bases stayed unmatched. This CDR3 has 15 residues. This CDR3 is CAISESEGGPTEQYF. CDR3 coding DNA: TGTGCCATCAGTGAGTCCGAGGGAGGGCCGACCGAGCAGTACTTC.

This clonotype was picked up many times. The chain has TRBV11-2 and TRBJ1-3; tentatively, D is TRBD1 (6 bases). The V end lost 0 bases, the J end lost 4 bases, and 13 bases lay between the germline ends. The CDR3 consists of 16 residues. Germline assignment: CDR1 SGHAT and CDR2 FQNNGV. The CDR3 DNA sequence: TGTGCCAGCAGCTTAGAGGAGACAGGACGAGGAAACACCATATATTTT. Its translation is CASSLEETGRGNTIYF. Drawing the rest from reference TRBV11-2 and TRBJ1-3, the complete variable domain is EAGVAQSPRYKIIEKRQSVAFWCNPISGHATLYWYQQILGQGPKLLIQFQNNGVVDDSQLPKDRFSAERLKGVDSTLKIQPAKLEDSAVYLCASSLEETGRGNTIYFGEGSWLTVV.

In its sample, this clonotype was seen once. The chain has TRBV7-8 and TRBJ1-6; 7 nucleotides align to TRBD1. This CDR3 comprises 14 residues. Trimming took 6 bases from V and 8 from J; bases not matched to a gene: 7. In germline, CDR1 is SGHVS, CDR2 FQNEAQ. CDR3 sequence reads: CASRATGEHSPLHF. CDR3 bases: TGTGCCAGCAGGGCAACAGGGGAACATTCACCCCTCCACTTT.

This chain connects TRBV7-2 to TRBJ2-7, with D possibly being TRBD2 (5 bases). This CDR3 is 15 amino acids long. Trimming took off 4 bases at V and 0 bases at J, with 13 bases between the two ends. CDR1 and CDR2 (germline): SGHTA, FQGNSA. This CDR3 is CASSSGIMSSYEQYF. CDR3 nucleotides: TGTGCCAGCAGCTCCGGGATTATGAGCTCCTACGAGCAGTACTTC.

A few counts support this clonotype. The V and J genes are TRBV10-2 and TRBJ1-2, with no clear D. Trimming pared 0 bases from V and 8 bases from J, leaving 4 bases between. This CDR3 contains 11 residues. Per the germline V gene, CDR1 is WSHSY and CDR2 is SAAADI. The CDR3 here is CASSESGGYTF. In nucleotides, the CDR3 is TGCGCCAGCAGTGAGTCCGGAGGCTACACCTTC.

A few counts support this clonotype. The chain recombines TRBV2 with TRBJ2-7; D not certain. The germline V and J ends were trimmed by 2 bases and 10 bases, with 12 bases remaining between them. This CDR3 is 12 amino acids long. CDR1 is SNHLY and CDR2 is FYNNEI in the germline V gene. The CDR3 sequence: CASSEISRPQYF. The DNA for the CDR3 is TGTGCCAGCAGTGAAATATCGAGACCTCAGTACTTC.

This clonotype was observed at least ten times. The J gene is TRBJ2-5, the V gene TRBV29-1; D is undetermined. The CDR3 sequence is 10 residues long. Between the trimmed V and J ends, which lost 0 bases and 5 bases, there was a span of 1 base. CDR1 is SQVTM, CDR2 ANQGSEA, per germline. CDR3 nucleotide sequence: TGCAGCGTTGAAGAGGAGACCCAGTACTTC. This gives the protein CSVEEETQYF. The full variable domain, rest sourced from reference TRBV29-1 and TRBJ2-5, is SAVISQKPSRDICQRGTSLTIQCQVDSQVTMMFWYRQQPGQSLTLIATANQGSEATYESGFVIDKFPISRPNLTFSTLTVSNMSPEDSSIYLCSVEEETQYFGPGTRLLVL.

This clonotype was seen repeatedly, ten times or more. The rearrangement uses TRBV6-5 and TRBJ1-5, with D possibly being TRBD1 (5 bases). The germline CDR1 and CDR2 sequences are MNHEY and SVGAGI. This CDR3 comprises 16 residues. The V end lost 2 bases, the J end lost 1 base, and 12 bases lay between the germline ends. The CDR3 bases are TGTGCCAGCAGTTACGCCGGAGGGGCCAGCAATCAGCCCCAGCATTTT. It yields the protein CASSYAGGASNQPQHF.

This clonotype was counted ten times or more. The rearrangement links TRBV24-1 to TRBJ2-5; 8 bases match TRBD1. CDR1 and CDR2 (germline): KGHDR, SFDVKD. V lost 3 bases to trimming and J lost 2 bases; unmatched junction nucleotides: 4. The CDR3 totals 15 residues. CDR3 sequence (DNA): TGTGCCACCAGTGATGTCGGGACAGGTCAAGAGACCCAGTACTTC. Its protein is CATSDVGTGQETQYF.

The rearrangement uses TRBV11-3 and TRBJ2-3; a weak D match, TRBD2 (5 bases). Germline CDR1 and CDR2: SGHNT and YENEEA. V dropped 5 bases and J dropped 0 bases, with 9 bases sitting between them. The CDR3 is 14 residues long. Written as DNA, the CDR3 is TGTGCCAGCAGCCAAACTAGAAGCACAGATACGCAGTATTTT. It yields the protein CASSQTRSTDTQYF.

This chain connects TRBV10-3 to TRBJ2-1; 14 bases are a match to TRBD2. Germline values: CDR1 ENHRY, CDR2 SYGVKD. The junction had 10 bases not matched to a gene; V was cut back by 5 bases and J by 10 bases. This CDR3 is 16 amino acids long. Here the CDR3 DNA reads TGTGCCATCAGTCCCGGGACTAGCGGGGGAGGTGACGAGCAGTTCTTC. It encodes CAISPGTSGGGDEQFF.

The table lists this clonotype with many counts. The chain carries TRBV7-7 and TRBJ1-1; no clear D. The V and J ends lost 7 bases and 6 bases respectively, with 15 bases between them. Per germline, CDR1 SSHAT and CDR2 FNYEAQ (reference sequence). CDR3 length equals 13 residues. In nucleotides, the CDR3 is TGTGCCAGCACCAGGACCTGCCCCCCTGAAGCTTTCTTT. Translated, it gives CASTRTCPPEAFF.

Ten or more counts support this clonotype. This chain links TRBV5-1 with TRBJ1-5, with a tentative D call TRBD1 (5 bases). With 4 bases removed from V and 4 bases from J, the gap between germline ends came to 15 bases. From germline, CDR1 is SGHRS and CDR2 YFSETQ. This CDR3 comprises 15 residues. CDR3 coding DNA: TGCGCCAGCAGCATAGGGGACGGCAAAAATCAGCCCCAGCATTTT. Translated: CASSIGDGKNQPQHF.

Many counts were recorded for this clonotype. The chain uses TRBV3-1 and TRBJ2-2; D is uncertain. This CDR3 has 12 residues. Germline V gene sequence: CDR1 LGHDT, CDR2 YNNKEL (reference sequence). The V and J ends lost 0 bases and 7 bases respectively, with 3 bases between them. CDR3 bases: TGTGCCAGCAGCCAAGACTACGGGGAGCTGTTTTTT. This gives the protein CASSQDYGELFF.